The 28 T cell receptor beta chains reported below all come from one sample, sequenced in a study of a mutant IDH1 vaccine in newly diagnosed glioma. Assay used: immunoSEQ multiplex PCR; TCRdb lists only in-frame clones, some missing. The sample lists around 80,000 clones, around 85% occurring once. These receptors have no identified antigens. The time point here: week 23, last vaccination. Topical imiquimod was applied with each vaccine dose, which held 300 ug of mutant IDH1 20-mer peptide. The specimen was PBMCs, collected from a glioma patient whose treatment included an IDH1 peptide vaccine. These receptors were taken from a woman aged 45-59 years with glioma.

The CDR3 DNA sequence: TGCGCCAGCAGTGAGGCTCGCTCTGGGGCCAACGTCCTGACTTTC. Protein sequence: CASSEARSGANVLTF. This sequence joins TRBV10-2 and TRBJ2-6, with D hard to call. The V gene lost 2 bases and the J gene lost 0 bases, with 5 bases spanning the gap. The germline V gene has CDR1 WSHSY and CDR2 SAAADI. The CDR3 contains 15 residues.

The V and J genes are TRBV28 and TRBJ1-1; no clear D gene. Between the trimmed V and J ends, which lost 3 bases and 1 base, there was a span of 12 bases. Germline-derived CDR1 and CDR2 are MDHEN and SYDVKM. The CDR3 consists of 15 residues. The CDR3 region has the DNA TGTGCCAGCAGTTTTAGTGGACTAGGGAACACTGAAGCTTTCTTT. Translating it yields CASSFSGLGNTEAFF. Full variable domain (rest looked up from reference TRBV28 and TRBJ1-1): DVKVTQSSRYLVKRTGEKVFLECVQDMDHENMFWYRQDPGLGLRLIYFSYDVKMKEKGDIPEGYSVSREKKERFSLILESASTNQTSMYLCASSFSGLGNTEAFFGQGTRLTVV.

This chain connects TRBV2 to TRBJ2-5; D perhaps matches TRBD1 (6 bases). The J call may be wrong; the DNA end is better matched by TRBJ2-7. This CDR3 region has 14 residues. Germline loops: CDR1 SNHLY, CDR2 FYNNEI. CDR3 sequence: CAGLRDRITYEQYF. CDR3 DNA: TGTGCCGGACTGCGAGACAGGATAACCTACGAGCAGTACTTC.

In its sample, this clone was seen once. The V call is TRBV2, the J call TRBJ2-7; TRBD2 aligns across 10 bases. CDR1 and CDR2 (germline): SNHLY, FYNNEI. Germline trimming cut 4 bases from V and 4 bases from J; bases unmatched to any gene: 1. This CDR3 has 13 residues. CDR3 coding DNA: TGTGCCAGCAGTGGGACTAGCGGTTACGAGCAGTACTTC. This codes for CASSGTSGYEQYF.

This clone was counted once. The J gene is TRBJ1-2, the V gene TRBV21-1. TRBV21-1 counts as a pseudogene. This CDR3 has 15 residues. In DNA, the CDR3 is TGTGCCATCCTCTTAAAGGGAGGGCCGCCCTATGGCTACACCTTC. This translates into CAILLKGGPPYGYTF.

The rearrangement uses TRBV27 and TRBJ2-5, with 12 bases fitting TRBD1. V shed 5 bases, J shed 5 bases, and the junction held 9 bases outside the gene matches. The CDR3 contains 16 residues. The V gene's germline CDR1 is MNHEY and CDR2 SMNVEV (reference sequence). CDR3 coding DNA: TGTGCCAGCAGTATCGGGACAGGGGGCTTCGGGGAGACCCAGTACTTC. Its protein product is CASSIGTGGFGETQYF.

The rearrangement uses TRBV2 and TRBJ2-3; 11 nucleotides agree with TRBD2. CDR1 SNHLY and CDR2 FYNNEI come from the germline V gene. The V segment lost 5 bases and the J segment 5 bases; nucleotides outside the gene matches: 6. The CDR3 sequence is 15 residues long. CDR3 region: CASSSLAGGIDTQYF. DNA of the CDR3: TGTGCCAGCAGTTCTTTAGCGGGAGGGATAGATACGCAGTATTTT.

J is TRBJ1-1 and V is TRBV6-5, with 8 positions matching TRBD1. Germline V gives CDR1 MNHEY, CDR2 SVGAGI. This CDR3 comprises 13 residues. V was pared by 6 bases and J by 6 bases, with 6 bases of the junction left unmatched. This CDR3 is CASRAGGRAEAFF. The CDR3 DNA reads as TGTGCCAGCAGGGCAGGGGGCCGGGCTGAAGCTTTCTTT.

The V and J genes are TRBV2 and TRBJ2-3, with TRBD2 matching 8 bases. The J segment lost 5 bases and the V segment lost 11 bases, leaving 12 bases of the junction unmatched. From germline, CDR1 is SNHLY and CDR2 FYNNEI. There are 14 residues in the CDR3. The CDR3 DNA sequence: TGTGCCGGGGGACTAGGCCCTAAGGGAGATACGCAGTATTTT. This encodes CAGGLGPKGDTQYF.

V usage is TRBV6-1 and J usage is TRBJ2-2; D is unclear. This CDR3 has 14 amino acids. From germline, CDR1 is MNHNS and CDR2 SASEGT. Trimming removed 6 bases at V and 2 bases at J, with 10 bases between. The CDR3 nucleotides are TGTGCCAGCAGGAACACTTACAACACCGGGGAGCTGTTTTTT. Its translation: CASRNTYNTGELFF.

This clone was found once. J is TRBJ2-7 and V is TRBV10-3; 7 nucleotides match TRBD1. Per germline, CDR1 ENHRY and CDR2 SYGVKD. V was pared by 11 bases and J by 1 base, with 8 bases of the junction left unmatched. The CDR3 loop spans 13 amino acids. Here the CDR3 DNA reads TGTGCCGTCCTCCGGGACAGTTCCTACGAGCAGTACTTC. Translating gives CAVLRDSSYEQYF.

The chain employs TRBV28 and TRBJ1-3; a weak D match, TRBD1 (5 bases). The CDR3 is 14 amino acids. Germline V lookup: CDR1 MDHEN, CDR2 SYDVKM. Between the trimmed V and J ends, which lost 6 bases and 0 bases, there was a span of 9 bases. The CDR3 here is CASRQGSSGNTIYF. The CDR3 coding sequence is TGTGCCAGCAGGCAGGGAAGCTCTGGAAACACCATATATTTT. The variable domain in full, completed from reference TRBV28 and TRBJ1-3, reads DVKVTQSSRYLVKRTGEKVFLECVQDMDHENMFWYRQDPGLGLRLIYFSYDVKMKEKGDIPEGYSVSREKKERFSLILESASTNQTSMYLCASRQGSSGNTIYFGEGSWLTVV.

This clone came up a few times. CDR3 in DNA: TGTGCCAGCAGCTTAGGCCGACTAGCGATCTATGACGAGCAGTACTTC. Translation gives CASSLGRLAIYDEQYF. The chain employs TRBV7-9 and TRBJ2-7, with 8 bases matching TRBD2. V shed 1 base, J shed 5 bases, and the junction held 10 bases outside the gene matches. The CDR3 runs 16 residues. Germline V gives CDR1 SEHNR, CDR2 FQNEAQ (reference sequence).

The V and J genes are TRBV6-5 and TRBJ1-5; D uncertain. Trimming removed 2 bases at V and 6 bases at J, with 14 bases between. There are 15 residues in the CDR3. The germline gives CDR1 MNHEY, CDR2 SVGAGI. The CDR3 DNA is TGTGCCAGCAGTTACACCGCGTCGAGGGTTCAGCCCCAGCATTTT. Its translation: CASSYTASRVQPQHF.

V usage is TRBV10-1 and J usage is TRBJ2-1, with TRBD2 matching over 14 bases. CDR3 length: 18 residues. From germline, CDR1 is WNHNN and CDR2 SYGVQD (reference sequence). J gave up 2 bases and V 4 bases, and 7 bases lay outside the gene matches. The CDR3 protein is CASSGDTTSGRAYNEQFF. In nucleotides, the CDR3 is TGCGCCAGCAGTGGGGATACGACTAGCGGGAGGGCCTACAATGAGCAGTTCTTC.

The rearrangement joins TRBV10-3 to TRBJ1-5; no clear D. This CDR3 comprises 13 residues. The ends were cut back, 2 bases at V and 4 bases at J, with 6 bases in the middle. The germline V gene has CDR1 ENHRY and CDR2 SYGVKD. The CDR3 DNA reads TGTGCCATCAGTGAGGCCCTTAATCAGCCCCAGCATTTT. This sequence encodes CAISEALNQPQHF.

This clone has just one count. V and J are TRBV6-6 and TRBJ2-2; TRBD1 matches at 10 bases. The CDR3 extends over 16 amino acids. Germline trimming cut 4 bases from V and 7 bases from J; bases unmatched to any gene: 9. Germline V CDR1 and CDR2: MNHNY, SVGAGI (reference sequence). This CDR3 is CASSFFDRGPGGELFF. CDR3 nucleotide sequence: TGTGCCAGCAGTTTCTTCGACAGGGGGCCGGGCGGGGAGCTGTTTTTT.

A word on this clone: The junction shows a germline mismatch at one end, possibly a read error. The chain employs TRBV7-7 and TRBJ2-7, with TRBD2 matching 7 bases. Germline V CDR1 and CDR2: SSHAT, FNYEAQ (reference sequence). The CDR3 contains 14 residues. CDR3 protein: CASSLGGGSDEQYF. The CDR3 region has the DNA TGTGCTAGCAGCTTGGGGGGAGGGAGTGACGAGCAGTACTTC.

The rearrangement links TRBV2 to TRBJ1-5, with D uncertain. The CDR3 spans 11 residues. Germline lookup yields CDR1 SNHLY and CDR2 FYNNEI. The V gene lost 3 bases and the J gene lost 9 bases, with 6 bases spanning the gap. CDR3 sequence: CASSEDGPQHF. CDR3 in DNA: TGTGCCAGCAGTGAGGACGGGCCCCAGCATTTT.

The chain carries TRBV19 and TRBJ2-7, with D perhaps TRBD1 or TRBD2 (5 bases each). Germline V CDR1 and CDR2: LNHDA, SQIVND (reference sequence). This CDR3 has 18 amino acids. V lost 3 bases and J lost 4, with 25 bases in between. CDR3 in DNA: TGTGCCAGTAGTATTGAGGGGTCGGGGTTTGGTCACCTATACGAGCAGTACTTC. Its protein product is CASSIEGSGFGHLYEQYF.

The genes are TRBV4-1 and TRBJ1-1; 8 bases are shared with TRBD1. Germline values: CDR1 MGHRA, CDR2 YSYEKL. CDR3 size: 14 residues. J gave up 6 bases and V 3 bases, and 6 bases lay outside the gene matches. This chain's CDR3 is CASSQTGDIAEAFF. The CDR3 DNA follows: TGCGCCAGCAGCCAGACAGGGGATATCGCTGAAGCTTTCTTT.

The chain is built from TRBV6-1 and TRBJ1-1; D is possibly TRBD1 (6 bases). CDR3 length equals 15 residues. Deletions cut 2 bases from V and 5 bases from J, with 15 bases between. Per the germline V gene, CDR1 is MNHNS and CDR2 is SASEGT. This chain's CDR3 is CASSESYGGRTEAFF. The CDR3 DNA sequence: TGTGCCAGCAGTGAAAGTTACGGGGGCCGGACTGAAGCTTTCTTT.

In this sample, this clone turned up a few times. V and J are TRBV2 and TRBJ1-1; D gene ambiguous. V lost 4 bases, J lost 1 base, and 10 bases lay in between. The CDR3 extends over 14 amino acids. CDR1 is SNHLY, CDR2 FYNNEI, per germline. The CDR3 reads CASSAQRANTEAFF. In DNA, the CDR3 is TGTGCCAGCAGTGCCCAAAGGGCGAACACTGAAGCTTTCTTT. Variable domain in full (rest from reference TRBV2 and TRBJ1-1): EPEVTQTPSHQVTQMGQEVILRCVPISNHLYFYWYRQILGQKVEFLVSFYNNEISEKSEIFDDQFSVERPDGSNFTLKIRSTKLEDSAMYFCASSAQRANTEAFFGQGTRLTVV.

This sequence joins TRBV5-1 and TRBJ1-6; D unclear. V was cut by 0 bases and J by 1 base, with 11 bases left in between. The CDR3 loop spans 17 amino acids. CDR1 is SGHRS, CDR2 YFSETQ, per germline. In DNA, the CDR3 is TGCGCCAGCAGCTTGGTCAAGCTTAGTTCCTATAATTCACCCCTCCACTTT. It encodes CASSLVKLSSYNSPLHF.

This clone appeared a few times. This chain connects TRBV18 to TRBJ1-5; possible D gene TRBD1, 5 bases. CDR1 is KGHSH and CDR2 is LQKENI in the germline V gene. V lost 3 bases and J 1 base, leaving 13 bases between the germline ends. The CDR3 consists of 16 residues. This chain's CDR3 is CASSPAGARSNQPQHF. In nucleotides, the CDR3 is TGTGCCAGCTCACCGGCCGGGGCGAGGAGCAATCAGCCCCAGCATTTT.

This clone was seen more than once but under ten times. The gene calls are TRBV11-3 and TRBJ1-1, with TRBD1 as a possible D gene (5 bases). V shed 3 bases and J shed 4 bases, with 9 bases lying between them. The CDR3 sequence is 13 residues long. CDR1 is SGHNT and CDR2 is YENEEA in the germline V gene. CDR3 region: CASSLGQGTEAFF. The DNA for the CDR3 is TGTGCCAGCAGCTTGGGTCAGGGCACTGAAGCTTTCTTT.

This chain connects TRBV4-1 to TRBJ2-5; 14 positions agree with TRBD2. Germline V gene sequence: CDR1 MGHRA, CDR2 YSYEKL. This CDR3 spans 19 amino acids. V lost 1 base to trimming and J lost 3 bases; unmatched junction nucleotides: 10. The CDR3 region is CASSQGTSGGLFGEETQYF. In DNA, the CDR3 is TGCGCCAGCAGCCAAGGGACTAGCGGGGGGCTCTTTGGGGAAGAGACCCAGTACTTC.

The V call is TRBV7-2, the J call TRBJ2-5; D could derive from TRBD1 or TRBD2 (5 bases each). Matching the DNA end better, TRBJ2-7 makes the J call doubtful. The CDR3 extends over 15 amino acids. Germline V gene data show CDR1 as SGHTA and CDR2 as FQGNSA. The chain's CDR3 is CASSLQTGRGDEQYF. In nucleotides, the CDR3 is TGTGCCAGCAGCCTTCAGACGGGTAGGGGAGACGAGCAGTACTTC.